This is a list of T cell receptor beta chains from one sample in a study of PD-1 blockade in classical Hodgkin lymphoma. Data came from immunoSEQ multiplex PCR; TCRdb stores just in-frame clones and leaves some out. The table shows tens of thousands of clones, with roughly 92% occurring only once. The sample consisted of peripheral blood mononuclear cells (PBMCs). The receptors stem from a human donor with classical Hodgkin lymphoma. The CDR3 runs from the conserved cysteine through the conserved F or W. The order of the fields is V gene, J gene, clone size, D gene, CDR3 protein, CDR3 DNA. The D gene is left open where the match is weak. Size tells how often a clone was seen (once, few, many) or the class of an expanded clone, and some rows leave it out.

TRBV7-9	TRBJ1-3	.	.	CASSSLYGSGNTIYF	TGTGCCAGCAGTTCCTTGTACGGCTCTGGAAACACCATATATTTT
TRBV27	TRBJ2-2	.	TRBD1	CASSRQGYNTGELFF	TGTGCCAGCAGTCGACAGGGTTACAACACCGGGGAGCTGTTTTTT
TRBV15	TRBJ2-7	.	.	CATSRDPGGYEQYF	TGTGCCACCAGCAGAGACCCTGGGGGCTACGAGCAGTACTTC
TRBV18	TRBJ2-5	.	.	CASSRADEETQYF	TGTGCCAGCTCACGGGCCGATGAAGAGACCCAGTACTTC
TRBV5-5	TRBJ2-3	.	TRBD2	CASRGGSTDTQYF	TGTGCCAGCAGGGGAGGGAGCACAGATACGCAGTATTTT
TRBV27	TRBJ2-1	.	TRBD2	CASSSRPGLAGGNEQFF	TGTGCCAGCAGTTCCCGCCCGGGACTAGCGGGAGGCAATGAGCAGTTCTTC
TRBV4-2	TRBJ2-7	.	.	CASSQPTTAYEQYF	TGTGCCAGCAGCCAGCCGACTACGGCCTACGAGCAGTACTTC
TRBV5-4	TRBJ2-5	.	.	CASSPPQRGRGLETQYF	TGTGCCAGCAGCCCGCCACAGAGGGGCAGGGGCCTAGAGACCCAGTACTTC
TRBV18	TRBJ2-3	few	.	CASSFSGDTDTQYF	TGTGCCAGCTCATTTAGCGGAGACACAGATACGCAGTATTTT
TRBV7-8	TRBJ2-2	.	.	CASSLAPNTGELFF	TGTGCCAGCAGCTTAGCGCCGAACACCGGGGAGCTGTTTTTT
TRBV6-5	TRBJ2-7	once	.	CASRADYEQYF	TGTGCCAGCAGAGCCGACTACGAGCAGTACTTC
TRBV5-5	TRBJ1-1	.	.	CASRPSGLGTEAFF	TGTGCCAGCAGACCCTCGGGGCTGGGGACTGAAGCTTTCTTT
TRBV6-5	TRBJ1-1	.	.	CASSPAGNTEAFF	TGTGCCAGCAGTCCGGCAGGGAACACTGAAGCTTTCTTT
TRBV6-5	TRBJ2-7	.	TRBD1	CASSYSGQNRAYEQYF	TGTGCCAGCAGTTACTCGGGACAGAATAGAGCCTACGAGCAGTACTTC
TRBV5-1	TRBJ2-7	.	TRBD2	CASSPLGGGSLYEQYF	TGCGCCAGCAGCCCACTGGGGGGAGGGTCCCTCTACGAGCAGTACTTC
TRBV6-5	TRBJ2-3	.	TRBD2	CASSYSGLAGDDTQYF	TGTGCCAGCAGTTACTCGGGTCTAGCGGGAGACGATACGCAGTATTTT
TRBV28	TRBJ2-2	.	TRBD2	CASSTPRTSGSITGELFF	TGTGCCAGCAGTACTCCTCGGACTAGCGGGAGTATTACCGGGGAGCTGTTTTTT
TRBV5-1	TRBJ2-1	.	.	CASSFQLAHNEQFF	TGCGCCAGCAGCTTTCAGCTTGCTCACAATGAGCAGTTCTTC
TRBV4-1	TRBJ2-2	.	.	CASSSTGELFF	TGCGCCAGCAGCTCCACCGGGGAGCTGTTTTTT
TRBV7-2	TRBJ1-2	.	.	CASSNTENYGYTF	TGTGCCAGCAGCAACACAGAAAACTATGGCTACACCTTC
TRBV29-1	TRBJ2-5	once	.	CSVALTSQETQYF	TGCAGCGTTGCCTTGACAAGTCAAGAGACCCAGTACTTC
TRBV27	TRBJ1-1	.	.	CASSLSGGNTEAFF	TGTGCCAGCAGTCTATCGGGGGGCAACACTGAAGCTTTCTTT
TRBV7-9	TRBJ2-5	.	.	CASSLAGDPETQYF	TGTGCCAGCAGCTTAGCGGGAGATCCAGAGACCCAGTACTTC
TRBV11-3	TRBJ2-1	.	TRBD1	CASSLAGQGYNEQFF	TGTGCCAGCAGCTTAGCAGGACAGGGTTACAATGAGCAGTTCTTC
TRBV15	TRBJ1-2	.	.	CATSRDRPETQGYTF	TGTGCCACCAGCAGAGATAGACCGGAGACCCAGGGCTACACCTTC
TRBV7-6	TRBJ2-6	.	.	CASSLVAGANVLTF	TGTGCCAGCAGCTTAGTCGCTGGGGCCAACGTCCTGACTTTC
TRBV7-2	TRBJ2-7	.	.	CASSQGPSYEQYF	TGTGCCAGCAGCCAGGGGCCCTCCTACGAGCAGTACTTC
TRBV7-2	TRBJ1-1	once	.	CASSLAQGNTEAFF	TGTGCCAGCAGCTTAGCACAGGGCAACACTGAAGCTTTCTTT
TRBV21-1	TRBJ2-2	.	.	CASTPGSTSGKSGELFF	TGTGCCAGCACTCCCGGTTCTACTAGCGGGAAGTCCGGGGAGCTGTTTTTT
TRBV7-6	TRBJ2-7	.	.	CASSSDEGTYEQYF	TGTGCCAGCAGCTCCGACGAGGGCACCTACGAGCAGTACTTC
TRBV6-7	TRBJ1-2	.	.	CASSYSKCLGGADYGYTF	TGTGCCAGCAGTTACTCGAAGTGTTTGGGGGGCGCCGACTATGGCTACACCTTC
TRBV6-5	TRBJ2-7	.	.	CASSKAGVLDYEQYF	TGTGCCAGCAGTAAGGCAGGGGTCTTAGACTACGAGCAGTACTTC
TRBV5-4	TRBJ2-1	.	.	CASSFRVPVNEQFF	TGTGCCAGCAGCTTCCGGGTCCCCGTCAATGAGCAGTTCTTC
TRBV5-4	TRBJ2-7	once	TRBD2	CASSSTSGLLGEQYF	TGTGCCAGCAGCTCGACTAGCGGGCTTTTGGGGGAGCAGTACTTC
TRBV7-9	TRBJ2-5	.	.	CASSQDPGEETQYF	TGTGCCAGCAGCCAAGACCCGGGGGAAGAGACCCAGTACTTC
TRBV7-9	TRBJ1-3	.	.	CASSSDSGNTIYF	TGTGCCAGCAGCTCGGACTCTGGAAACACCATATATTTT
TRBV15	TRBJ1-4	.	TRBD1	CATRRDRINEKLFF	TGTGCCACAAGACGGGACAGGATAAATGAAAAACTGTTTTTT
TRBV25-1	TRBJ2-5	.	TRBD1	CASSRQGTEETQYF	TGTGCCAGTAGTCGACAGGGGACTGAAGAGACCCAGTACTTC
TRBV2	TRBJ2-7	.	TRBD2	CASSTGLVSYEQYF	TGTGCCAGCAGTACGGGACTAGTCTCCTACGAGCAGTACTTC
TRBV19	TRBJ1-1	.	.	CASSRAAANTEAFF	TGTGCCAGTAGTCGAGCTGCGGCAAACACTGAAGCTTTCTTT
TRBV28	TRBJ2-3	.	TRBD2	CASSSAGDTDTQYF	TGTGCCAGCAGTTCTGCGGGAGACACAGATACGCAGTATTTT
TRBV28	TRBJ2-3	.	.	CASSPGAGAADTQYF	TGTGCCAGCAGCCCGGGGGCGGGAGCCGCAGATACGCAGTATTTT
TRBV19	TRBJ1-1	.	.	CASSRGPTRDTEAFF	TGTGCCAGTAGCCGGGGCCCCACAAGGGACACTGAAGCTTTCTTT
TRBV30	TRBJ2-5	.	.	CAWSRASGTQYF	TGTGCCTGGTCCCGGGCGTCGGGGACCCAGTACTTC
TRBV27	TRBJ2-2	.	.	CASSSTGTPTVGELFF	TGTGCCAGCAGTTCGACCGGGACTCCGACGGTGGGGGAGCTGTTTTTT
TRBV6-5	TRBJ1-1	few	TRBD1	CASSGYDRDYAFF	TGTGCCAGCAGTGGATACGACAGGGACTACGCTTTCTTT
TRBV11-3	TRBJ2-7	.	.	CASSLHSRPSQEQYF	TGTGCCAGCAGCCTCCACAGTCGCCCCAGTCAGGAGCAGTACTTC
TRBV20-1	TRBJ1-4	.	.	CSAQGSEKLFF	TGCAGTGCTCAGGGATCTGAAAAACTGTTTTTT
TRBV5-4	TRBJ2-5	.	TRBD1	CASSLPTGDGETQYF	TGTGCCAGCAGCTTGCCAACAGGGGATGGAGAGACCCAGTACTTC
TRBV7-2	TRBJ2-7	.	.	CASSLGYPSPEQYF	TGTGCCAGCAGCTTAGGCTACCCCTCCCCCGAGCAGTACTTC
TRBV7-9	TRBJ1-5	.	TRBD1	CASSPGQGREIQHF	TGTGCCAGCAGCCCCGGACAGGGGAGGGAAATTCAGCATTTT
TRBV7-9	TRBJ2-3	once	.	CASSLVPGVGQYF	TGTGCCAGCAGCTTAGTACCTGGCGTTGGGCAGTATTTT
TRBV10-1	TRBJ2-1	.	.	CASRVRQEPFSYNEQFF	TGCGCCAGCAGGGTTAGACAGGAGCCCTTCTCCTACAATGAGCAGTTCTTC
TRBV27	TRBJ1-2	few	TRBD1	CASSWDRGYGYTF	TGTGCCAGCAGTTGGGACAGGGGCTATGGCTACACCTTC